The clone carrying this TCR beta chain was counted ten times or more. What it binds is not known. These data are taken from a study of human T cells and chemical hapten exposure. Study background: Scalp application of diphenylcyclopropenone was performed weekly in patients across the entire approximately 25-week study. General study results and limits: Significantly more large CDR3 similarity clusters were formed by expanded TCRs than by controls.

During construction of the library, unique molecular identifiers were attached to individual cDNA molecules for quantitative, reproducible TCR counting. TCRdb redid the calling of the RACE reads with MiXCR, one entry per CDR3 protein. The sample shows over 75,000 distinct CDR3 sequences, roughly 7.2% of them seen only once. This CDR3 is built from 13 residues. Germline-derived CDR1 and CDR2 are GTSNPN and SVGIG (reference sequence). Trimming took off 2 bases at V and 1 base at J, with 8 bases between the two ends. Time point in this sample: patch test 1, 2 weeks after DPC sensitization. Treatment denoted: therapeutic diphenylcyclopropenone sensitization with weekly scalp DPC. Each patch test followed a blood draw.

The material sequenced was whole blood, taken in connection with sensitization to the hapten diphenylcyclopropenone (DPC). The chain employs TRBV30 and TRBJ1-1; D might be TRBD1 (5 bases). This receptor was identified in a woman between 25 and 40 years old with alopecia areata. Some clones in this sample may be carry-over from other donors' samples. CDR3 in DNA: TGTGCCTGGAGTTCAGGGAGGAACACTGAAGCTTTCTTT. It yields the protein CAWSSGRNTEAFF.